Included here is one T cell receptor (beta chain) sequence, with context. The data belong to a study of T cell responses to AZD1222 COVID-19 vaccine. Germline loops: CDR1 MNHNY, CDR2 SVGAGI (reference sequence). CDR3 size: 14 residues. Losses at the gene ends were 3 bases for V and 2 bases for J; bases not matched to a gene: 2. This table comes from immunoSEQ multiplex PCR, and its TCRdb copy is limited to in-frame clones, with some not included. The sample holds 150,000 to 200,000 clones, 80% to 90% seen once. The rearrangement links TRBV6-6 to TRBJ1-2; 8 bases align to TRBD1. The specimen was peripheral blood, collected on day 0 of AZD1222 vaccination. This TCR came from an adult in good health. For the CDR3, the DNA is TGTGCCAGCAGTTATGGACAGGGAAACTATGGCTACACCTTC. It yields the protein CASSYGQGNYGYTF.